These T cell receptor beta chains were read from a single sample in a study of Ad26.COV2.S vaccination and SARS-CoV-2 variants. The assay was immunoSEQ multiplex PCR, and TCRdb's table has in-frame clones only and misses some. The table has about 680,000 clones, 89% seen once. The source was peripheral blood, collected in a trial of Ad26.COV2.S vaccine versus placebo. The receptors were gathered from a person between 18 and 60 years old who received the Ad26.COV2.S COVID-19 vaccine or a placebo. The conserved cysteine and the conserved F or W are not part of the CDR3 here. A D gene is named only where the DNA matches it firmly.

V,J,D,CDR3
TRBV20-1,TRBJ2-1,.,SAEGSLLEI
TRBV4-1,TRBJ1-5,.,ASSQYRASNQPQH
TRBV5-1,TRBJ2-7,.,ASSMGGLSSYEQY
TRBV12-3/TRBV12-4,TRBJ1-2,.,ASSGGVYGYT
TRBV27,TRBJ2-5,.,ASSLGPPLQTQY
TRBV4-1,TRBJ2-1,TRBD2,ASQTSGVVNEQF
TRBV2,TRBJ1-4,TRBD1,ASNSGTGEKLF
TRBV30,TRBJ1-2,.,AWSVIRTPSNYGYT
TRBV5-1,TRBJ1-1,.,ASSPSGANTEAF
TRBV11-2,TRBJ1-6,.,ASSLGDSPLH
TRBV3-1/TRBV3-2,TRBJ1-5,.,ASSEGLNQPQH
TRBV3-1/TRBV3-2,TRBJ2-7,.,ASSQGSGGAWEQY
TRBV10-3,TRBJ2-1,.,AISESTGPSYNEQF
TRBV18,TRBJ2-3,.,ASSPDRQTDTQY
TRBV5-5,TRBJ1-5,.,ASSLVQEGQPQH
TRBV18,TRBJ1-2,.,ASSPNDNYGYT
TRBV5-6,TRBJ2-3,TRBD1,ASSTSSGQGARGDTQY
TRBV3-1/TRBV3-2,TRBJ2-3,.,ASSQGRAPGATQY
TRBV10-3,TRBJ1-1,.,AISAQGPGSTEAF
TRBV18,TRBJ2-7,TRBD1,ASSPDRGEQY
TRBV9,TRBJ2-5,TRBD2,ASSVGLAGRETQY
TRBV19,TRBJ1-4,.,ASSLTGIKGEKLF
TRBV27,TRBJ2-3,.,ASSLSGVTDTQY
TRBV7-2,TRBJ2-1,TRBD2,ASSPKGLAGGSGNEQF
TRBV19,TRBJ1-3,.,ASSFSPGNRGNTIY
TRBV5-1,TRBJ1-1,.,ASSFDPPMNTEAF
TRBV3-1/TRBV3-2,TRBJ1-6,.,ASSQGGVGKPPLH
TRBV6-5,TRBJ1-1,.,ASRYTRNTEAF
TRBV30,TRBJ2-1,.,AWLFGGEQF
TRBV6-5,TRBJ2-1,.,ASSSLRWRYEQF
TRBV5-1,TRBJ1-1,.,ASSLATRGKNTEAF
TRBV3-1/TRBV3-2,TRBJ2-5,TRBD1,ASSHRGRGETQY
TRBV30,TRBJ1-1,.,AWRELHRQGEAF
TRBV20-1,TRBJ2-5,.,SASYAGETQY
TRBV27,TRBJ1-3,.,ASSYSGHSGNTIY
TRBV20-1,TRBJ2-7,TRBD1,SASSGQGYYEQY
TRBV29-1,TRBJ1-3,.,SVEGGNTIY
TRBV4-3,TRBJ2-1,TRBD2,ASSQDHQAGTSYNEQF
TRBV30,TRBJ1-6,.,AWMASGGNIYNSPLH
TRBV24-1,TRBJ2-5,TRBD1,ATGQGESETQY
TRBV21-1,TRBJ2-2,.,ASPKRSAGDPRCGELF
TRBV7-3,TRBJ2-2,TRBD2,ASRQAGGIPGELF
TRBV11-3,TRBJ2-1,.,ASSSGYLTDEQF
TRBV2,TRBJ1-4,TRBD1,AYQTGREKLF
TRBV18,TRBJ2-7,.,ASSPWDPSLGEQY
TRBV19,TRBJ1-1,.,ASKNRDVAEAF
TRBV6-1,TRBJ2-7,.,ASSEVRGAYEQY
TRBV25-1,TRBJ1-3,.,ASSVPGGNTIY
TRBV7-2,TRBJ2-4,.,ASSLGETKNIQY
TRBV30,TRBJ1-5,.,AWSGQANQPQH
TRBV4-2,TRBJ2-5,TRBD2,ASSPGTRKETQY
TRBV10-3,TRBJ2-2,.,AISDRRVGTGELF
TRBV7-8,TRBJ2-2,.,ASSLRDRPLVTGELF
TRBV19,TRBJ2-2,.,ASSIGGRTGELF
TRBV3-1/TRBV3-2,TRBJ2-1,TRBD2,ASSQGGTSGTNEQF
TRBV7-6,TRBJ1-4,.,ASSLDTNEKLF
TRBV19,TRBJ2-1,.,ASSPPVGRRGEQF
TRBV29-1,TRBJ1-1,.,SVVWEFHTEAF
TRBV5-4,TRBJ2-1,.,ASSLGTVGWASAYNEQF